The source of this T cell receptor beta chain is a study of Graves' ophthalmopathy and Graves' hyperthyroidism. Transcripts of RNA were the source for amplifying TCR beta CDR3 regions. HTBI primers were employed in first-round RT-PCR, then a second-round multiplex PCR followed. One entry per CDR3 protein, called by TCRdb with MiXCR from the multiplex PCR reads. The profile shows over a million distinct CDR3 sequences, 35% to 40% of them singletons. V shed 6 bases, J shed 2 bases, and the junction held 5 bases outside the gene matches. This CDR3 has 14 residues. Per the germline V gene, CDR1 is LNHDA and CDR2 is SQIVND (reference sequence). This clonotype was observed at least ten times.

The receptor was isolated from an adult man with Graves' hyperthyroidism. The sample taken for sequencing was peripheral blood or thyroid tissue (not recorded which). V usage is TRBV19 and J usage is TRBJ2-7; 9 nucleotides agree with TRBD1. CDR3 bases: TGTGCCAGTAGGGCCGGGACAGGGCCCTACGAGCAGTACTTC. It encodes CASRAGTGPYEQYF.